This T cell receptor (beta chain) is from a study of T cells after yellow fever vaccination (dated by TCRdb to between 2019 and 2020). Turning to the overall study: The SMART-Seq v4 Ultra Low Input RNA kit was used to prepare libraries from fractions with low cell numbers. Two healthy male donors, one aged 18 to 30 and one aged 30 to 39 years, were included in the cohort. Bulk PBMC replicates and cell subsets were isolated from blood drawn at multiple timepoints before and after both primary and secondary immunization. Bulk TCR alpha and beta repertoires were sequenced longitudinally to track T-cell clones before and after primary and booster YFV17D yellow fever vaccination.

The treatment or condition label corresponds to: live attenuated yellow fever vaccine strain. At every blood-draw timepoint, two biological replicates of bulk PBMCs were collected. A standard Ficoll-Paque protocol was used to isolate PBMCs from peripheral blood. TriZol was used to extract RNA from bulk PBMCs, from CD4 and CD8 fractions, and from dextramer-positive and dextramer-negative fractions. On this clonotype itself: Its specific antigen is unknown. No much larger clone exists at a distance of one base, and base qualities are not known.

V is clipped by 0 bases and J by 7 bases, and the sequence between their germline boundaries is 9 bases long. The germline V gene gives CDR1 as LGHNA and CDR2 as YSLEER. The CDR3 holds 13 amino acids from the cysteine to the phenylalanine. CDR3 DNA only is kept here, 39 bases in frame from base 1. On the study overall, not on this receptor specifically: Computational filtering was needed because FACS-sorted repertoires could contain abundant contaminating clonotypes from the bulk population. Only a couple of donors were included in the study, so the extent to which the findings can be generalized is limited. Most clones expanded after primary vaccination (around 96% of CD4 and 88% of CD8) were re-detected after the booster, suggesting that broad memory maintenance occurred. A small fraction of clonotypes appeared in both the CD4 and CD8 compartments, likely as a result of convergent recombination. Compared with the primary T-cell response, the secondary T-cell response was weaker but faster, peaking on day 5 rather than day 15.

TCR cDNA was made using 5'RACE template switching, a step that added a universal primer site and unique molecular identifiers. cDNA synthesis was primed from both the TCR alpha and TCR beta constant segments. Libraries were amplified in two PCR steps, with sample barcodes and sequencing adapters added in the second step. Sequencing of the libraries was done on either Illumina HiSeq 2500 (2x100 bp) or NovaSeq (2x150 bp). The paper's processing steps were these. Demultiplexing of reads and collapsing into UMI consensus sequences were performed with MIGEC, and V(D)J alignment was carried out with MiXCR. Vaccine-responding clonotypes were identified with edgeR using replicate PBMC samples, with FDR below 0.01 and a log2 fold change above 5 up to day 15 being required. CD4 or CD8 identity was assigned to each bulk clonotype according to whether the clonotype was present at higher abundance in the sequenced CD4 repertoire or the sequenced CD8 repertoire. The raw public reads went through TCRdb reprocessing: fastp at Q25, MiXCR clone calling, in-frame beta chains kept. Rows with one shared CDR3 protein collapse into an entry with the most common genes and DNA. TCRdb's processing, not the authors', yielded these V and J calls. The sample has under 600,000 distinct CDR3 sequences on record, roughly 13% of them singletons. The ten most abundant clones make up about 14% of the sample.

Sequenced material: PBMCs, taken on the day of the yellow fever booster vaccination. The rearranged chain carries TRBV4-3 and TRBJ2-5; the D gene lacks a confident call. This TCR was sampled from a man aged 30-40 years who received the YFV17D yellow fever vaccine. The CDR3 region has the sequence CASSQELEATQYF. The base sequence is TGCGCCAGCAGCCAAGAACTCGAGGCGACCCAGTACTTC.